This paragraph reports one T cell receptor beta chain. Its specificity is not known. The data were taken from a study of cytomegalovirus exposure and HLA in healthy donors. Amplification used 60 Vbeta primers and 13 Jbeta primers. In the authors' methods: Around 80 million unique TCR beta chains, roughly 11 million of them shared, were counted by a later analysis. Only in-frame clones appear in the TCRdb table, and some are missing; sequencing was by immunoSEQ multiplex PCR. The V and J calls and clone size come from that table; D and trimming were worked out from the DNA. Of under 150,000 clones listed, 9% to 10% were seen once; the top ten hold 3%. This CDR3 spans 17 amino acids. From germline, CDR1 is MNHEY and CDR2 SMNVEV (reference sequence). J lost 7 bases, V lost 4 bases, and 12 bases had no gene match. Study-wide points: One variant, a missense change in DCLRE1C, was linked in a later analysis to TCR beta V- and J-gene trimming. Sequencing depth across donors, presence/absence analyses assumed, was roughly uniform. Reported performance of the classifier showed diagnosis of cytomegalovirus status with high specificity and sensitivity.

Sequencing was done on a sample of PBMCs. The TCR sequence derives from a man aged 25 to 40 in good health and CMV-seronegative. J is TRBJ2-1 and V is TRBV27, with 11 bases identical to TRBD1. The CDR3: CASSSSSGTGGRNEQFF. The CDR3 nucleotides are TGTGCCAGCAGTTCGTCAAGTGGGACAGGGGGTCGGAATGAGCAGTTCTTC.